These 9 T cell receptor beta chains originate from one sample sequenced in a study of T cells after yellow fever vaccination. TCRdb reprocessed the 5' RACE reads via MiXCR and lists one record per CDR3 protein. The data hold about 340,000 distinct CDR3 sequences, with 8.5% to 10% observed a single time. This sample comprised PBMCs, obtained on the day of the first yellow fever vaccination. Every receptor here comes from a man aged 18 to 30 who received the YFV17D yellow fever vaccine.

The table lists this clonotype with a few counts. The V call is TRBV6-1, the J call TRBJ1-1; 11 nucleotides align to TRBD1. V trimming: 5 bases; J trimming: 6 bases; junction bases outside the gene matches: 8. The CDR3 has 15 amino acids. CDR1 is MNHNS, CDR2 SASEGT, per germline. CDR3 in DNA: TGTGCCAGCAGTCGACCGGGACAGGGGGACCCTGAAGCTTTCTTT. The encoded protein is CASSRPGQGDPEAFF.

This clonotype showed up just a few times. The chain is built from TRBV28 and TRBJ2-5, with TRBD1 matching 7 bases. Germline V gene lookup returns CDR1 MDHEN and CDR2 SYDVKM. Germline trimming cut 7 bases from V and 1 base from J; bases unmatched to any gene: 6. The CDR3 has 14 residues. For the CDR3, the DNA is TGTGCCAGCAAGGTAGGGGGCACCCAAGAGACCCAGTACTTC. The encoded protein is CASKVGGTQETQYF.

This chain links TRBV25-1 with TRBJ1-2; no clear D gene. V lost 2 bases to trimming and J lost 5 bases, with 9 bases between them. Germline CDR1 reads MGHDK; CDR2 reads SYGVNS. The CDR3 sequence is 13 residues long. CDR3 in amino acids: CASSEADLYGYTF. The CDR3 region has the DNA TGTGCCAGCAGTGAAGCAGACCTTTATGGCTACACCTTC.

This rearrangement joins TRBV3-1 to TRBJ1-1, with D unresolved. The CDR3 spans 14 residues. CDR1 and CDR2 (germline): LGHDT, YNNKEL (reference sequence). V was clipped by 1 base and J by 3 bases, with 9 bases between them. For the CDR3, the DNA is TGTGCCAGCAGCCAAGTGGTCGGGGACACTGAAGCTTTCTTT. Protein sequence: CASSQVVGDTEAFF.

This clonotype came up a few times. The genes are TRBV5-1 and TRBJ2-3; D is ambiguous. V was cut by 1 base and J by 0 bases, with 6 bases left in between. This CDR3 is 14 amino acids long. Germline-derived CDR1 and CDR2 are SGHRS and YFSETQ. The CDR3 region has the DNA TGCGCCAGCAGCTTGAGGCGGAGCACAGATACGCAGTATTTT. This gives the protein CASSLRRSTDTQYF.

The chain couples TRBV5-1 to TRBJ2-1, with 7 nucleotides matching TRBD2. The CDR3 length is 16 residues. The junction had 9 bases not matched to a gene; V was cut back by 0 bases and J by 6 bases. The germline V gene encodes CDR1 SGHRS and CDR2 YFSETQ. This CDR3 reads CASSLAHGGSTNEQFF. DNA of the CDR3: TGCGCCAGCAGCTTGGCCCACGGGGGGAGCACCAATGAGCAGTTCTTC.

The V call is TRBV20-1, the J call TRBJ2-5; D gene unclear. This CDR3 region has 11 residues. Germline lookup yields CDR1 DFQATT and CDR2 SNEGSKA (reference sequence). V dropped 3 bases and J dropped 5 bases, with 7 bases sitting between them. The CDR3 loop reads CSASRTETQYF. CDR3 coding DNA: TGCAGTGCTAGCAGGACGGAGACCCAGTACTTC.

The table lists this clonotype with a few counts. The chain employs TRBV5-4 and TRBJ1-1; TRBD1 is a possible D gene (6 bases). This CDR3 contains 13 residues. The germline V gene has CDR1 SGHNT and CDR2 YYREEE (reference sequence). Trimming pared 1 base from V and 5 bases from J, leaving 9 bases between. CDR3 sequence: CASSLPGVTEAFF. As DNA, the CDR3 is TGTGCCAGCAGCTTGCCAGGGGTGACTGAAGCTTTCTTT.

This clonotype was counted many times. The chain joins TRBV7-2 to TRBJ1-6; D is uncertain. The ends were cut back, 1 base at V and 10 bases at J, with 14 bases in the middle. CDR1 and CDR2 (germline): SGHTA, FQGNSA. The CDR3 consists of 15 residues. The CDR3 reads CASSLDGQSYSPLHF. The CDR3 DNA follows: TGTGCCAGCAGCTTAGATGGCCAGTCCTACTCACCCCTCCACTTT.